The entry below describes one TCR beta chain. This clone appeared a single time. Its antigen is still unknown. No clone much larger than this one lies a single base away; base qualities are absent. Patients with a history of autoimmune disease or receiving systemic immunosuppression were excluded from the trial. Peripheral blood for TCR sequencing was collected from all dose cohorts at baseline, on cycle 4 day 1, and on cycle 7 day 1. Samples came from an open-label, multicenter, first-in-human phase I dose-escalation trial of ivuxolimab. Adults with locally advanced or metastatic melanoma, renal cell, hepatocellular, or head and neck squamous cell carcinoma were enrolled in the trial. CD4+ and CD8+ T cells were sorted separately from peripheral blood before TCR sequencing. This record belongs to a study of OX40 agonist ivuxolimab in advanced cancers. Regarding the research as a whole: Ivuxolimab was an agonistic, fully human IgG2 monoclonal antibody directed against OX40 (CD134), a costimulatory receptor. Partial responses were achieved by three dose-escalation patients, of whom one had hepatocellular carcinoma and two had cutaneous melanoma. The dose-escalation cohort was about 83% male with a mean age of approximately 59 years, ranging from roughly 23 to 79. Patients were allowed to have had prior anti-PD-1, anti-PD-L1 or anti-CTLA-4 therapy, and more than 35% of the dose-escalation patients had been treated with checkpoint inhibitors. The paper reports the monotherapy dose-escalation portion (N of about 47 patients) of the phase I ivuxolimab trial. Intravenous ivuxolimab was administered to patients every 2 weeks at six dose levels: 0.01, 0.1, 0.3, 1.5, 3 and 10 mg/kg. Peripheral TCRbeta sequencing was intended to test whether TCR sequence diversity was altered and clonal T-cell expansion was caused by ivuxolimab. Of the approximately 53 patients in dose escalation, 19 had hepatocellular carcinoma, roughly 15 had melanoma, 9 had renal cell carcinoma and 9 had head and neck cancer.

Genomic DNA was extracted from sorted cells for sequencing of the TCRbeta CDR3 region. TCRbeta CDR3 regions were sequenced using the immunoSEQ Assay. This immuneACCESS table, as held by TCRdb, lists in-frame sequences with V and J called but not all clones. Of the missing ones, under half trace to an unresolved V gene in checked studies; the others have no known cause. This sample gives tens of thousands of clones in total; approximately 89% of them show up just once. Of the sample, under 0.35% falls within the top ten clones. V gives up 1 base and J gives up 2 bases, and the segment between their germline ends measures 11 bases. From the germline V gene, CDR1 is SQVTM and CDR2 is ANQGSEA. The CDR3, cysteine through phenylalanine, is 14 amino acids long. Kept here is only the CDR3 DNA, which spans 42 bases and is read in frame from base 1. General findings and caveats noted by the study authors: Low levels of normalized T-cell clonal expansion were also seen in some patients who did not respond. In the 0.1-3.0 mg/kg groups, partial responders were among the patients with the lowest normalized peripheral clonal expansion, particularly in CD8+ T cells. At doses of 0.1 to 3.0 mg/kg, clonal expansion of both CD4+ and CD8+ T cells in blood was seen between baseline and week 6. On average, CD8+ T cells showed more expanded clones than CD4+ T cells after ivuxolimab. The antigen specificity of the clonally expanded peripheral T cells was not determined.

Sample: CD4+ or CD8+ T cells sorted from blood, taken in a trial of the OX40 agonist ivuxolimab. The sequence links TRBV29-1 to TRBJ2-5; too little of a D gene remains to name it. The source of this sequence is an adult with an advanced solid tumor such as melanoma, head and neck, liver or kidney cancer. CDR3 sequence: CSVEAKTDQETQYF. The DNA is as follows: TGCAGCGTTGAAGCTAAAACAGATCAAGAGACCCAGTACTTC.